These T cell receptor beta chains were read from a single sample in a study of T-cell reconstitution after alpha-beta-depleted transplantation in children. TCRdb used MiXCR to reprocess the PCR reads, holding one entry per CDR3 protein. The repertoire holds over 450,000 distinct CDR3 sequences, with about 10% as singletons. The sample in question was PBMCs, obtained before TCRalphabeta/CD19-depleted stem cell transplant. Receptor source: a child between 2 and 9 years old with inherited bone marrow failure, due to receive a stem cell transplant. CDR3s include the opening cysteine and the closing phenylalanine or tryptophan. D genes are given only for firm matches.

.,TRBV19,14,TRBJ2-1,CASNPGRSYNEQFF
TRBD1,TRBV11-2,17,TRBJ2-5,CASSAHSGTAHQETQYF
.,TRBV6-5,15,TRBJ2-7,CASSYPKRQAYEQYF
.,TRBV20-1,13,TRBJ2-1,CSALGVPFNEQFF
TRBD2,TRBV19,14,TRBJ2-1,CASSPIGGVDEQFF
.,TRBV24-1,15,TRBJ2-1,CATSAPGLVYNEQFF
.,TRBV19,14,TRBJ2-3,CASSRTASPDTQYF
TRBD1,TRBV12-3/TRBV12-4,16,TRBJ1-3,CASSLGQGAFGNTIYF
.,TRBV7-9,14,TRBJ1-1,CAGNGVGTNTEAFF
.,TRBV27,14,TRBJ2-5,CASSFLGAEETQYF
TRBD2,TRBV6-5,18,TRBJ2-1,CASSYSHIAGSSYNEQFF
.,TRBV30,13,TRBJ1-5,CAWSEGNNQPQHF
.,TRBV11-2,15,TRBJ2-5,CASSLDMSVQETQYF
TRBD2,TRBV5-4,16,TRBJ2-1,CAGAGTSGSLINEQFF
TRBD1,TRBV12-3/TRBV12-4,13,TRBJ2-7,CASSGTGFYEQYF